The 27 T cell receptor beta chains in this list originate from one sample, sequenced in a study of T cells after posttransplantation cyclophosphamide. Here immunoSEQ multiplex PCR was the method, and the copy in TCRdb shows in-frame clones only, minus some. The sample gives about 22,000 clones, 73% of which show up once; over 0.65% is in the top ten. Sequencing input: memory CD4+ T cells sorted from PBMCs. The receptors were gathered from an older woman in good health, CMV-negative, and a related stem cell transplant donor.

In this sample, this clone turned up once. The gene calls are TRBV12-5 and TRBJ2-2; 16 bases agree with TRBD2. Germline V gene data show CDR1 as LGHNT and CDR2 as FRNRAP. V lost 5 bases and J lost 5; bases outside the gene matches: 2. The CDR3 totals 16 residues. The CDR3 DNA sequence: TGTGCTAGTGGTCAGGGACTAGCGGGAGGGACCGGGGAGCTGTTTTTT. Translated: CASGQGLAGGTGELFF.

V gene TRBV5-3 combines with J gene TRBJ2-5; 10 bases map to TRBD1. TRBV5-3 qualifies as an ORF whose function is uncertain. CDR3 length: 16 residues. Trimming removed 1 base from V and 11 bases from J; junction bases left unmatched: 14. CDR3 protein: CARSLRWDRGSWEQYF. CDR3 bases: TGTGCCAGAAGCTTGAGGTGGGACAGGGGATCGTGGGAGCAGTACTTC.

J is TRBJ1-1 and V is TRBV13, with TRBD1 as a possible D gene (5 bases). CDR3 length: 15 amino acids. Trimming stripped 5 bases from V and 6 bases from J, with 19 bases between. The germline gives CDR1 PRHDT, CDR2 FYEKMQ (reference sequence). The CDR3 sequence: CASSPFSGRGAEAFF. The DNA for the CDR3 is TGTGCCAGCAGCCCCTTTTCCGGGAGGGGCGCTGAAGCTTTCTTT.

The chain uses TRBV15 and TRBJ1-1; tentative D call: TRBD1 (6 bases). Trimming removed 3 bases at V and 7 bases at J, with 15 bases between. The CDR3 sequence is 14 residues long. CDR1 and CDR2 (germline): LNHNV, YYDKDF (reference sequence). CDR3 nucleotide sequence: TGTGCCACCAGCAGCGCTGCAGGGGTCGGTGAAGCTTTCTTT. Its translation is CATSSAAGVGEAFF.

This chain links TRBV28 with TRBJ2-3; TRBD1 is a possible D gene (6 bases). Trimming pared 7 bases from V and 1 base from J, leaving 6 bases between. The length of the CDR3 is 12 residues. The germline CDR1 and CDR2 sequences are MDHEN and SYDVKM. The CDR3 loop is CASTGGTDTQYF. DNA of the CDR3: TGTGCCAGCACAGGGGGCACAGATACGCAGTATTTT.

This rearrangement joins TRBV11-2 to TRBJ2-7; D is perhaps TRBD1 (6 bases). Per the germline V gene, CDR1 is SGHAT and CDR2 is FQNNGV. The CDR3 spans 14 residues. Deletions cut 5 bases from V and 1 base from J, with 12 bases between. CDR3 bases: TGTGCCAGCAGCGTTCGGACAGAGTCCTACGAGCAGTACTTC. Translation: CASSVRTESYEQYF.

This clone was seen just once. The V call is TRBV27, the J call TRBJ2-5, with 7 bases that match TRBD2. Germline assignment: CDR1 MNHEY and CDR2 SMNVEV (reference sequence). The V segment lost 6 bases and the J segment 3 bases; nucleotides outside the gene matches: 7. The CDR3 contains 14 residues. This CDR3 is CASSSLAGEETQYF. In DNA form, the CDR3 reads TGTGCCAGCAGCTCTCTGGCGGGGGAAGAGACCCAGTACTTC.

The CDR3 DNA reads TGTGCCAGCAGTGGAGGGAAGGCCTACAATGAGCAGTTCTTC. This translates into CASSGGKAYNEQFF. V and J are TRBV2 and TRBJ2-1, with a weak D call TRBD2 (5 bases). The CDR3 totals 14 residues. Germline V lookup: CDR1 SNHLY, CDR2 FYNNEI. V was cut by 4 bases and J by 2 bases, with 9 bases left in between.

This chain links TRBV5-1 with TRBJ2-1, with 8 bases fitting TRBD1. J gave up 3 bases and V 7 bases, and 3 bases lay outside the gene matches. Germline V CDR1 and CDR2: SGHRS, YFSETQ. There are 13 residues in the CDR3. DNA of the CDR3: TGCGCCAGCGGACAGGGATTCTACAATGAGCAGTTCTTC. Encoded protein: CASGQGFYNEQFF.

The chain employs TRBV7-2 and TRBJ1-5; D gene unclear. There are 15 residues in the CDR3. V lost 6 bases, J lost 4 bases, and 16 bases lay in between. CDR1 is SGHTA and CDR2 is FQGNSA in the germline V gene. The CDR3 reads CASSLRWEGNQPQHF. CDR3 nucleotides: TGTGCCAGCAGTCTCAGGTGGGAGGGAAATCAGCCCCAGCATTTT.

J is TRBJ2-5 and V is TRBV4-3; 11 bases map to TRBD2. With V trimmed by 4 bases and J by 3 bases, 10 bases remained unmatched. The CDR3 totals 17 residues. Per the germline V gene, CDR1 is LGHNA and CDR2 is YSLEER. For the CDR3, the DNA is TGCGCCAGCAGCCGGACACTAGCGGGGGTCCGTGAAGAGACCCAGTACTTC. The encoded protein is CASSRTLAGVREETQYF.

The chain recombines TRBV18 with TRBJ2-2, with D possibly TRBD2 on 5 matching bases. CDR1 and CDR2 (germline): KGHSH, LQKENI. V was pared by 5 bases and J by 8 bases, with 15 bases between. CDR3 length: 14 amino acids. The DNA of the CDR3 is TGTGCCAGCTCATCCAGCCCGGGGAGTGGGGAGCTGTTTTTT. It yields the protein CASSSSPGSGELFF.

The gene calls are TRBV5-6 and TRBJ1-1; TRBD1 agrees at 8 bases. Germline V gene data show CDR1 as SGHDT and CDR2 as YYEEEE. The CDR3 has 13 residues. The J segment lost 5 bases and the V segment lost 4 bases, leaving 4 bases of the junction unmatched. CDR3 nucleotides: TGTGCCAGCAGCGGCTACAGGGGGACTGAAGCTTTCTTT. Amino acid sequence: CASSGYRGTEAFF.

As DNA, the CDR3 is TGTGCCAGCAGCTTAGGGACAGGGGGGTGGAATGAGCAGTTCTTC. This gives the protein CASSLGTGGWNEQFF. This chain joins TRBV11-2 and TRBJ2-1; 10 bases map to TRBD1. The germline CDR1 and CDR2 sequences are SGHAT and FQNNGV. J lost 7 bases, V lost 1 base, and 4 bases had no gene match. This CDR3 comprises 15 residues.

This chain links TRBV5-8 with TRBJ2-1; 7 nucleotides match TRBD2. Germline CDR1 is SGHTS and CDR2 is YDEGEE. After removal of 4 bases from V and 8 bases from J, the junction contained 12 bases not matched to a gene. CDR3 length: 15 residues. The CDR3 protein is CASSLGGPKVHEQFF. CDR3 DNA sequence: TGTGCCAGCAGCCTGGGAGGGCCCAAGGTCCATGAGCAGTTCTTC.

The chain has TRBV7-8 and TRBJ1-2; D is perhaps TRBD1 (5 bases). The V gene's germline CDR1 is SGHVS and CDR2 FQNEAQ. The CDR3 has 22 amino acids. Trimming took off 4 bases at V and 2 bases at J, with 35 bases between the two ends. CDR3 nucleotide sequence: TGTGCCAGCAGCTCCCCGGGACTTACCACTTTTAATTCGGTAGTTTCAAACTATGGCTACACCTTC. This codes for CASSSPGLTTFNSVVSNYGYTF.

The J gene is TRBJ2-2, the V gene TRBV25-1, with 9 nucleotides matching TRBD1. This CDR3 contains 16 residues. The V gene's germline CDR1 is MGHDK and CDR2 SYGVNS. The V and J ends lost 8 bases and 1 base, in that order; junction bases with no gene match: 8. Here the CDR3 DNA reads TGTGCCAGCTCGTCTCCGGGACAGGGGAACACCGGGGAGCTGTTTTTT. Encoded protein: CASSSPGQGNTGELFF.

This chain connects TRBV29-1 to TRBJ2-1, with 13 positions matching TRBD2. Germline V gene sequence: CDR1 SQVTM, CDR2 ANQGSEA. This CDR3 is 14 amino acids long. The trim removed 3 bases at V and 6 bases at J, leaving 2 bases unmatched. DNA of the CDR3: TGCAGCGTTGATGGGACTAGCGGGATCAATGAGCAGTTCTTC. Translated: CSVDGTSGINEQFF.

This clone was counted once. The CDR3 DNA follows: TGTGCCAGCAGCCGCTTCTCAGGGGTTAAGCAGTACTTC. Translated, it gives CASSRFSGVKQYF. The chain uses TRBV14 and TRBJ2-7; TRBD1 is a possible D gene (6 bases). This CDR3 spans 13 amino acids. The germline gives CDR1 SGHDN, CDR2 FVKESK. V lost 4 bases, J lost 8 bases, and 15 bases lay in between.

The gene calls are TRBV7-9 and TRBJ1-4; D is perhaps TRBD1 (6 bases). This CDR3 is built from 16 residues. The germline gives CDR1 SEHNR, CDR2 FQNEAQ (reference sequence). The V end lost 3 bases, the J end lost 0 bases, and 11 bases lay between the germline ends. In nucleotides, the CDR3 is TGTGCCAGCAGCTTCACCGGGACATCAACTAATGAAAAACTGTTTTTT. Protein product: CASSFTGTSTNEKLFF.

This clone was counted a few times. This rearrangement joins TRBV2 to TRBJ1-4; TRBD1 is a possible D gene (5 bases). Germline V gene lookup returns CDR1 SNHLY and CDR2 FYNNEI. V dropped 3 bases and J dropped 0 bases, with 8 bases sitting between them. This CDR3 has 15 residues. The CDR3 sequence: CASSDRGATNEKLFF. The CDR3 bases are TGTGCCAGCAGTGATCGGGGGGCAACTAATGAAAAACTGTTTTTT. Based on the CDR3 plus reference TRBV2 and TRBJ1-4, the full variable domain is EPEVTQTPSHQVTQMGQEVILRCVPISNHLYFYWYRQILGQKVEFLVSFYNNEISEKSEIFDDQFSVERPDGSNFTLKIRSTKLEDSAMYFCASSDRGATNEKLFFGSGTQLSVL.

The chain combines TRBV19 with TRBJ2-2, with D perhaps matching TRBD2 (5 bases). Germline CDR1 and CDR2: LNHDA and SQIVND (reference sequence). The V end was cut by 1 base, the J end by 8 bases, with 11 bases between. The length of the CDR3 is 14 residues. The CDR3 DNA follows: TGTGCCAGTAGTATAGCGGCTAGCATAGGGGAGCTGTTTTTT. This gives the protein CASSIAASIGELFF. The full variable domain, its missing parts supplied by reference TRBV19 and TRBJ2-2, is DGGITQSPKYLFRKEGQNVTLSCEQNLNHDAMYWYRQDPGQGLRLIYYSQIVNDFQKGDIAEGYSVSREKKESFPLTVTSAQKNPTAFYLCASSIAASIGELFFGEGSRLTVL.

The rearrangement uses TRBV5-1 and TRBJ1-3, with 11 bases that match TRBD1. Germline trimming cut 4 bases from V and 2 bases from J; bases unmatched to any gene: 2. The CDR3 totals 15 residues. CDR1 and CDR2 (germline): SGHRS, YFSETQ. CDR3 amino acids: CASSPGQGAGNTIYF. CDR3 sequence (DNA): TGCGCCAGCAGCCCGGGACAGGGGGCTGGAAACACCATATATTTT. The full variable domain, with the rest looked up from reference TRBV5-1 and TRBJ1-3, is KAGVTQTPRYLIKTRGQQVTLSCSPISGHRSVSWYQQTPGQGLQFLFEYFSETQRNKGNFPGRFSGRQFSNSRSEMNVSTLELGDSALYLCASSPGQGAGNTIYFGEGSWLTVV.

The genes are TRBV5-1 and TRBJ2-6, with TRBD2 as a possible D gene (5 bases). The CDR3 loop spans 16 amino acids. Germline CDR1 reads SGHRS; CDR2 reads YFSETQ. Trimming left V 4 bases short and J 0 bases short, with 11 bases between. The DNA for the CDR3 is TGCGCCAGCAGCCCGCGGGCCAGCTCTGGGGCCAACGTCCTGACTTTC. Protein product: CASSPRASSGANVLTF.

This chain links TRBV9 with TRBJ2-3, with TRBD1 as a possible D gene (5 bases). V gave up 4 bases and J gave up 8 bases, with 14 bases separating them. CDR3 length equals 13 residues. In germline, CDR1 is SGDLS, CDR2 YYNGEE. In DNA, the CDR3 is TGTGCCAGCAGCTTCAGGGATGAACCTACGCAGTATTTT. Its translation is CASSFRDEPTQYF.

This clone is a singleton in its sample. The J gene is TRBJ2-3, the V gene TRBV25-1, with 7 bases aligning to TRBD2. CDR1 and CDR2 (germline): MGHDK, SYGVNS. This CDR3 comprises 17 residues. V lost 3 bases, J lost 6 bases, and 15 bases stayed unmatched. The CDR3 region is CASSEGTKLATRDTQYF. The CDR3 coding sequence is TGTGCCAGCAGTGAGGGGACTAAGTTGGCGACCCGGGATACGCAGTATTTT.

The gene calls are TRBV5-1 and TRBJ2-1; 12 nucleotides align to TRBD2. V gave up 0 bases and J gave up 12 bases; unmatched junction bases: 7. This CDR3 is 15 amino acids long. Germline V CDR1 and CDR2: SGHRS, YFSETQ. The CDR3: CASSLGSLAGGRQFF. The CDR3 DNA reads TGCGCCAGCAGCTTGGGTTCCCTAGCGGGAGGGCGGCAGTTCTTC.